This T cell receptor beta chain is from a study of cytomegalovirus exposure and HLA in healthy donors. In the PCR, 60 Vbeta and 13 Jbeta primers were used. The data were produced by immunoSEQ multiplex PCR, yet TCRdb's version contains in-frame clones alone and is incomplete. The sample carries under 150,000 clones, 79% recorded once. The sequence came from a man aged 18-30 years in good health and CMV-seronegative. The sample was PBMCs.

CDR3 DNA: TGTGCCAGCAGCCGCACTAACGAGCAGTACTTC. It specifies CASSRTNEQYF. V and J are TRBV7-2 and TRBJ2-7; D uncertain. The V end lost 5 bases, the J end lost 5 bases, and 7 bases lay between the germline ends. The CDR3 is 11 residues long. Germline assignment: CDR1 SGHTA and CDR2 FQGNSA.